A single sample is the source of the 30 T cell receptor beta chains below, sequenced in a study of cytomegalovirus exposure and HLA in healthy donors. Profiled with immunoSEQ multiplex PCR; TCRdb holds only in-frame clones, not every one. The sample has some 150,000 clones, around 90% seen once. Sequencing used PBMCs. These receptors all stem from a man younger than 30 in good health and CMV-seropositive.

The chain is built from TRBV10-3 and TRBJ2-7, with D tentatively TRBD1 (5 bases). V was shortened by 6 bases and J by 4 bases, with 10 bases between the two germline ends. The length of the CDR3 is 12 residues. Germline V gene lookup returns CDR1 ENHRY and CDR2 SYGVKD. The CDR3 coding sequence is TGTGCCATCAGATCAGGGAATTACGAGCAGTACTTC. This sequence encodes CAIRSGNYEQYF.

The chain recombines TRBV6-6 with TRBJ1-6; 8 bases align to TRBD1. This CDR3 spans 16 amino acids. Trimming at V came to 2 bases and at J to 9 bases, leaving 9 bases not matched to a gene. Per germline, CDR1 MNHNY and CDR2 SVGAGI (reference sequence). CDR3 sequence: CASSYLQGTGSSPLHF. The CDR3 DNA follows: TGTGCCAGCAGTTACCTTCAAGGGACAGGCTCTTCACCCCTCCACTTT.

This sequence joins TRBV15 and TRBJ2-2; D gene ambiguous. Trimming cost V 5 bases and J 0 bases, with 10 bases left between them. The CDR3 consists of 15 residues. Per the germline V gene, CDR1 is LNHNV and CDR2 is YYDKDF (reference sequence). The CDR3 sequence: CATSAETSNTGELFF. In nucleotides, the CDR3 is TGTGCCACCAGCGCCGAGACATCGAACACCGGGGAGCTGTTTTTT.

This chain joins TRBV6-1 and TRBJ1-2; 7 nucleotides match TRBD1. The CDR3 totals 16 residues. Germline values: CDR1 MNHNS, CDR2 SASEGT. Trimming cost V 0 bases and J 8 bases; bases outside gene matches: 12. Written as DNA, the CDR3 is TGTGCCAGCAGTGAAGCGGCAGGGGGGCAGAGGAGGGGCTACACCTTC. Translating gives CASSEAAGGQRRGYTF.

This chain joins TRBV6-5 and TRBJ1-1; 7 nucleotides match TRBD1. The germline gives CDR1 MNHEY, CDR2 SVGAGI. J lost 1 base, V lost 5 bases, and 4 bases had no gene match. This CDR3 is built from 14 residues. The CDR3 coding sequence is TGTGCCAGCAGTACCCAGGGGGGGAACACTGAAGCTTTCTTT. This translates into CASSTQGGNTEAFF.

This clone was seen just once. The genes are TRBV5-1 and TRBJ2-3, with D possibly being TRBD2 (5 bases). Germline-derived CDR1 and CDR2 are SGHRS and YFSETQ. The CDR3 runs 14 residues. The V and J ends lost 0 bases and 2 bases respectively, with 7 bases between them. CDR3 DNA sequence: TGCGCCAGCAGCTTGGGGACTTACACAGATACGCAGTATTTT. Its protein product is CASSLGTYTDTQYF.

The V and J genes are TRBV5-1 and TRBJ1-5; possible D gene TRBD1, 6 bases. Trimming pared 0 bases from V and 2 bases from J, leaving 12 bases between. This CDR3 comprises 16 residues. The germline V gene has CDR1 SGHRS and CDR2 YFSETQ. CDR3 amino acids: CASSLGQGSGNQPQHF. In DNA form, the CDR3 reads TGCGCCAGCAGCTTGGGTCAGGGGTCGGGCAATCAGCCCCAGCATTTT.

The chain has TRBV19 and TRBJ1-6; TRBD1 matches 7 bases. The CDR3 is 13 residues long. After removal of 7 bases from V and 5 bases from J, the junction contained 2 bases not matched to a gene. Germline CDR1 and CDR2: LNHDA and SQIVND (reference sequence). CDR3 sequence reads: CASTGQNNSPLHF. In DNA, the CDR3 is TGTGCCAGTACGGGACAGAATAATTCACCCCTCCACTTT.

This rearrangement joins TRBV4-2 to TRBJ1-1, with 12 bases identical to TRBD1. The length of the CDR3 is 17 residues. The V and J ends lost 1 base and 1 base, in that order; junction bases with no gene match: 4. Germline V gene data show CDR1 as LGHNA and CDR2 as YNFKEQ. The CDR3 spells CASSQVGDRGPNTEAFF. The CDR3 DNA sequence: TGTGCCAGCAGCCAAGTGGGGGACAGGGGGCCGAACACTGAAGCTTTCTTT.

This chain links TRBV28 with TRBJ2-3, with 9 bases matching TRBD1. The CDR3 contains 16 residues. With V trimmed by 2 bases and J by 2 bases, 5 bases remained unmatched. CDR1 and CDR2 (germline): MDHEN, SYDVKM. CDR3 loop: CASSLPGQGITDTQYF. CDR3 coding DNA: TGTGCCAGCAGTTTACCCGGACAGGGGATCACAGATACGCAGTATTTT.

The rearrangement uses TRBV6-5 and TRBJ1-2; D is uncertain. This CDR3 has 12 residues. The V gene lost 6 bases and the J gene lost 7 bases, with 12 bases spanning the gap. The germline V gene encodes CDR1 MNHEY and CDR2 SVGAGI. The CDR3 DNA sequence: TGTGCCAGCAGGGCCGCACCAAGTGGCTACACCTTC. Protein product: CASRAAPSGYTF.

The chain carries TRBV9 and TRBJ1-3; 9 bases line up with TRBD1. This CDR3 region has 15 residues. Germline V CDR1 and CDR2: SGDLS, YYNGEE. The trim removed 1 base at V and 8 bases at J, leaving 7 bases unmatched. Here the CDR3 reads CASSVTGTGSHTIYF. DNA of the CDR3: TGTGCCAGCAGCGTAACCGGGACAGGGTCACACACCATATATTTT.

The V and J genes are TRBV4-1 and TRBJ2-3; TRBD2 agrees at 9 bases. The length of the CDR3 is 20 residues. Germline CDR1 is MGHRA and CDR2 is YSYEKL. The V segment lost 4 bases and the J segment 1 base; nucleotides outside the gene matches: 18. CDR3 DNA sequence: TGCGCCAGCAGCCCTTACTTCCACGCAGGAACTAGCGGGCGCACAGATACGCAGTATTTT. As protein: CASSPYFHAGTSGRTDTQYF.

The rearrangement links TRBV7-6 to TRBJ2-7, with 8 bases identical to TRBD2. Germline-derived CDR1 and CDR2 are SGHVS and FNYEAQ. Trimming removed 0 bases from V and 4 bases from J; junction bases left unmatched: 14. The CDR3 has 18 residues. CDR3 bases: TGTGCCAGCAGCTTAGCCCCCCCAGGGGTAGCGGGGTCATACGAGCAGTACTTC. Protein product: CASSLAPPGVAGSYEQYF. The variable domain in full, with the rest retrieved from reference TRBV7-6 and TRBJ2-7, is GAGVSQSPRYKVTKRGQDVALRCDPISGHVSLYWYRQALGQGPEFLTYFNYEAQQDKSGLPNDRFSAERPEGSISTLTIQRTEQRDSAMYRCASSLAPPGVAGSYEQYFGPGTRLTVT.

The rearrangement links TRBV5-1 to TRBJ1-5, with a weak D call TRBD1 (5 bases). Trimming left V 4 bases short and J 0 bases short, with 8 bases between. The length of the CDR3 is 14 residues. Germline CDR1 is SGHRS and CDR2 is YFSETQ. DNA for the CDR3: TGCGCCAGCAGCGGGGGGGATAGCAATCAGCCCCAGCATTTT. Protein: CASSGGDSNQPQHF.

This rearrangement joins TRBV5-1 to TRBJ2-7; 7 bases align to TRBD2. J was trimmed by 5 bases and V by 2 bases; bases with no gene match: 10. Per the germline V gene, CDR1 is SGHRS and CDR2 is YFSETQ. The CDR3 has 15 amino acids. In DNA, the CDR3 is TGCGCCAGCAGCTTATCGAACCTCGGGGGGAACGAGCAGTACTTC. This translates into CASSLSNLGGNEQYF.

The chain is built from TRBV11-2 and TRBJ1-2; D possibly corresponds to TRBD1 (5 bases). Germline values: CDR1 SGHAT, CDR2 FQNNGV. CDR3 length: 13 amino acids. Trimming removed 3 bases from V and 8 bases from J, with 13 bases in between. The CDR3: CASSLQGVLGYTF. CDR3 nucleotides: TGTGCCAGCAGCTTGCAGGGCGTCCTGGGCTACACCTTC.

The rearrangement uses TRBV18 and TRBJ2-3; possibly TRBD2 for D (5 bases). Deletions cut 5 bases from V and 0 bases from J, with 9 bases between. Germline loops: CDR1 KGHSH, CDR2 LQKENI. This CDR3 comprises 14 residues. The CDR3 bases are TGTGCCAGCTCATCATGGACTAGCACAGATACGCAGTATTTT. Its protein product is CASSSWTSTDTQYF.

The chain joins TRBV27 to TRBJ2-1, with a weak D call TRBD2 (5 bases). V gave up 6 bases and J gave up 8 bases, with 17 bases separating them. This CDR3 region has 14 residues. CDR1 and CDR2 (germline): MNHEY, SMNVEV (reference sequence). The CDR3 coding sequence is TGTGCCAGCAGCCTACTAGTCAACCCCCATGAGCAGTTCTTC. Translating it yields CASSLLVNPHEQFF.

The chain recombines TRBV6-1 with TRBJ2-1; no definite D call. Germline V gives CDR1 MNHNS, CDR2 SASEGT. Trimming shortened V by 2 bases and J by 4 bases, and 6 bases separated the two germline ends. The CDR3 is 13 amino acids. CDR3 nucleotide sequence: TGTGCCAGCAGTGAATGGCGGTACAATGAGCAGTTCTTC. Amino acid sequence: CASSEWRYNEQFF.

The chain has TRBV28 and TRBJ1-2; no clear D gene. The CDR3 extends over 14 amino acids. Deletions cut 2 bases from V and 8 bases from J, with 15 bases between. Germline CDR1 reads MDHEN; CDR2 reads SYDVKM. In DNA form, the CDR3 reads TGTGCCAGCAGTTTACCGCACCAAAGGAGGGGCTACACCTTC. It yields the protein CASSLPHQRRGYTF.

The chain joins TRBV30 to TRBJ2-3, with 8 bases lining up with TRBD1. The germline CDR1 and CDR2 sequences are GTSNPN and SVGIG (reference sequence). The CDR3 runs 15 residues. After removal of 3 bases from V and 5 bases from J, the junction contained 10 bases not matched to a gene. The CDR3 DNA is TGTGCCTGGAGCACTGGACAGGGCTCCAAAGATACGCAGTATTTT. This codes for CAWSTGQGSKDTQYF.

This CDR3 is CASLPAGPPDYNEQFF. The CDR3, as DNA: TGTGCCAGCCTCCCGGCGGGGCCTCCCGACTACAATGAGCAGTTCTTC. The chain joins TRBV7-9 to TRBJ2-1; possibly TRBD2 for D (6 bases). Per the germline V gene, CDR1 is SEHNR and CDR2 is FQNEAQ (reference sequence). The CDR3 contains 16 residues. Deletions cut 8 bases from V and 3 bases from J, with 20 bases between. Supplemented by reference TRBV7-9 and TRBJ2-1, the full variable domain reads DTGVSQNPRHKITKRGQNVTFRCDPISEHNRLYWYRQTLGQGPEFLTYFQNEAQLEKSRLLSDRFSAERPKGSFSTLEIQRTEQGDSAMYLCASLPAGPPDYNEQFFGPGTRLTVL.

CDR3 loop: CAWSEEGGVYEQYF. DNA of the CDR3: TGTGCCTGGAGTGAGGAGGGGGGGGTATACGAGCAGTACTTC. The chain is built from TRBV30 and TRBJ2-7; D is perhaps TRBD2 (7 bases). The CDR3 runs 14 residues. V lost 1 base and J 4 bases, leaving 14 bases between the germline ends. The V gene's germline CDR1 is GTSNPN and CDR2 SVGIG (reference sequence).

The chain uses TRBV4-2 and TRBJ2-7; no definite D call. V dropped 1 base and J dropped 3 bases, with 10 bases sitting between them. The CDR3 runs 14 residues. Germline V gene data show CDR1 as LGHNA and CDR2 as YNFKEQ. The CDR3 DNA reads as TGTGCCAGCAGCCAAGGAGAGGAACGCTACGAGCAGTACTTC. This translates into CASSQGEERYEQYF.

The rearrangement joins TRBV7-9 to TRBJ1-2, with a possible D match to TRBD1 (5 bases). Germline loops: CDR1 SEHNR, CDR2 FQNEAQ (reference sequence). This CDR3 is 13 amino acids long. Trimming took off 5 bases at V and 2 bases at J, with 9 bases between the two ends. Here the CDR3 reads CASSRGGNYGYTF. CDR3 sequence (DNA): TGTGCCAGCAGCCGCGGGGGAAACTATGGCTACACCTTC.

There are many counts of this clone. The chain recombines TRBV15 with TRBJ2-3, with a possible D match to TRBD2 (5 bases). Looked up from germline, CDR1 is LNHNV and CDR2 is YYDKDF (reference sequence). Trimming took 2 bases from V and 2 from J, leaving 11 bases between them. The CDR3 consists of 15 residues. CDR3 amino acids: CATSRSNDYTDTQYF. In DNA form, the CDR3 reads TGTGCCACCAGCAGATCTAATGACTACACAGATACGCAGTATTTT.

The J gene is TRBJ1-6, the V gene TRBV7-9; 9 nucleotides align to TRBD1. This CDR3 has 15 amino acids. Per germline, CDR1 SEHNR and CDR2 FQNEAQ (reference sequence). Germline trimming cut 5 bases from V and 6 bases from J; bases unmatched to any gene: 5. The CDR3 is CASSRQGVTNSPLHF. As DNA, the CDR3 is TGTGCCAGCAGCCGACAGGGGGTGACTAATTCACCCCTCCACTTT.

V and J are TRBV9 and TRBJ1-1; D is ambiguous. V dropped 3 bases and J dropped 4 bases, with 10 bases sitting between them. CDR1 and CDR2 from the germline V gene are SGDLS and YYNGEE. The CDR3 length is 13 residues. In nucleotides, the CDR3 is TGTGCCAGCAGCGGGAGGGTTGGCACTGAAGCTTTCTTT. Its translation: CASSGRVGTEAFF. The whole variable domain, remainder taken from reference TRBV9 and TRBJ1-1, is DSGVTQTPKHLITATGQRVTLRCSPRSGDLSVYWYQQSLDQGLQFLIQYYNGEERAKGNILERFSAQQFPDLHSELNLSSLELGDSALYFCASSGRVGTEAFFGQGTRLTVV.

The chain employs TRBV27 and TRBJ2-7; TRBD1 matches at 9 bases. The V segment lost 6 bases and the J segment 4 bases; nucleotides outside the gene matches: 13. The CDR3 is 16 residues long. Germline CDR1 MNHEY, CDR2 SMNVEV (reference sequence). CDR3: CASSFGYGQGLYEQYF. In nucleotides, the CDR3 is TGTGCCAGCAGCTTTGGGTATGGACAGGGGCTTTACGAGCAGTACTTC.